Below, one T cell receptor beta chain is given with its context. What it binds is unknown. These data originate in a study of cytomegalovirus exposure and HLA in healthy donors. As for the study in general: Of all 400 or so donors who were genotyped, roughly 83% belonged to the Caucasian-associated ancestry cluster.

Points from the study as a whole: The study flagged some 170 TCR beta chains as cytomegalovirus-associated.

Trimming removed 0 bases at V and 5 bases at J, with 13 bases between. This CDR3 has 15 residues. The V gene's germline CDR1 is SGHTA and CDR2 FQGNSA. Donors had nominal health at sampling but likely had unrecorded immune exposures. The PCR employed 60 Vbeta primers together with 13 Jbeta primers. The protocol was immunoSEQ multiplex PCR, while the TCRdb copy is restricted to in-frame clones and leaves out a portion. There are 130,000 or so clones in the sample; approximately 79% occur only once, and 4.3% lies in the top ten. The genes are TRBV7-2 and TRBJ2-5; TRBD2 might be the D (6 bases). What was sequenced was PBMCs. This clonotype was obtained from a young man in good health and CMV-seropositive. The CDR3: CASSLAGGAGETQYF. The CDR3, as DNA: TGTGCCAGCAGCTTAGCCGGAGGGGCTGGGGAGACCCAGTACTTC.